This TCR beta chain was sequenced during a study of cytomegalovirus exposure and HLA in healthy donors. Use of 60 Vbeta and 13 Jbeta primers characterized the PCR. Libraries were prepared by immunoSEQ multiplex PCR; TCRdb keeps only in-frame clonotypes and omits some of them. The sample carries roughly 120,000 clones, 80% recorded once. The study, taken as a whole, reports: There were 150 or so TCR beta chains listed as cytomegalovirus-associated.

This clone came up a few times. Its antigen is not identified. The CDR3 is 11 residues long. The V end lost 8 bases, the J end lost 2 bases, and 7 bases lay between the germline ends. CDR1 and CDR2 from the germline V gene are MDHEN and SYDVKM. The sequence derives from a female donor in good health and CMV-seropositive. Input material: PBMCs. The rearrangement joins TRBV28 to TRBJ2-7, with D maybe TRBD1 (6 bases). DNA for the CDR3: TGTGCCAGCGGGACACCCTACGAGCAGTACTTC. As protein: CASGTPYEQYF.